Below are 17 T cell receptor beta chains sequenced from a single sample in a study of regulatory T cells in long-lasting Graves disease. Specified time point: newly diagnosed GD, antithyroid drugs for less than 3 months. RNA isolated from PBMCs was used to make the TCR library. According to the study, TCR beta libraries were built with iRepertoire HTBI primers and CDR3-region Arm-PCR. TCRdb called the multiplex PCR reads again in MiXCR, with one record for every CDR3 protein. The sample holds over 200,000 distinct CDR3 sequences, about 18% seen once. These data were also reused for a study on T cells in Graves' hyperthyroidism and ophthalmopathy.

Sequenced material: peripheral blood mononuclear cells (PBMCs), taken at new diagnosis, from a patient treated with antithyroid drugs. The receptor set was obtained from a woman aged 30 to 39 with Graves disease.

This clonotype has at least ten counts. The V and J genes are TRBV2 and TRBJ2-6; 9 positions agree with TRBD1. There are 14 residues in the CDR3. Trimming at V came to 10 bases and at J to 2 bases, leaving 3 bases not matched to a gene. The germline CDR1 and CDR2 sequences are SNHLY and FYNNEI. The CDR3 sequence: CAIGDRAGANVLTF. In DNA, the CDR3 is TGTGCCATCGGGGACAGGGCTGGGGCCAACGTCCTGACTTTC.

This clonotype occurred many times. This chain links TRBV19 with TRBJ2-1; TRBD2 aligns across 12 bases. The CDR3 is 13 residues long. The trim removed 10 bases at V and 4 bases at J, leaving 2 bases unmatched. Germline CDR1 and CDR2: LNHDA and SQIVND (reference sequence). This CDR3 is CATGTSGYNEQFF. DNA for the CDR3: TGTGCCACCGGGACTAGCGGGTACAATGAGCAGTTCTTC.

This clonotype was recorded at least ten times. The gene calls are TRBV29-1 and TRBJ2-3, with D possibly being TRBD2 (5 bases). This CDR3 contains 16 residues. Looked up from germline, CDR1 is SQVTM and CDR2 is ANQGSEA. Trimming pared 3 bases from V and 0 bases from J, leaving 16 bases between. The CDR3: CSVDGGPWGSTDTQYF. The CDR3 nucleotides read TGCAGCGTTGATGGAGGACCCTGGGGAAGCACAGATACGCAGTATTTT.

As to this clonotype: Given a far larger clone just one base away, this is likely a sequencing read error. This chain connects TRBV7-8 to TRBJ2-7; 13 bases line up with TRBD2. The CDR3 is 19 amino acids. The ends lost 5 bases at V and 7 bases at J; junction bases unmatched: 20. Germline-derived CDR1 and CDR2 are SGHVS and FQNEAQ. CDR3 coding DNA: TGTGCCAGCAGCCACGCTCCGGGACTAGCGGGGAGCTCCTACAATGAGCAGTACTTC. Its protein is CASSHAPGLAGSSYNEQYF.

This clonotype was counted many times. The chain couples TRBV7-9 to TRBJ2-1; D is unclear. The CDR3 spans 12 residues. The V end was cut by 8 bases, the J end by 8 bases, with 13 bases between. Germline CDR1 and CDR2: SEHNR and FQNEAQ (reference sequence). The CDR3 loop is CASLGEVDEQFF. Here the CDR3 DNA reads TGTGCCAGCCTCGGAGAAGTCGATGAGCAGTTCTTC.

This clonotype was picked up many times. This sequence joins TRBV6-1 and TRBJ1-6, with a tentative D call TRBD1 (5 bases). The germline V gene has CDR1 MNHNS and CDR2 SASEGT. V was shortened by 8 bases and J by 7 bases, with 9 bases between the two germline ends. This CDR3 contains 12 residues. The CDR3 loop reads CASGGWNSPLHF. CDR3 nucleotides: TGTGCCAGCGGGGGATGGAATTCACCCCTCCACTTT.

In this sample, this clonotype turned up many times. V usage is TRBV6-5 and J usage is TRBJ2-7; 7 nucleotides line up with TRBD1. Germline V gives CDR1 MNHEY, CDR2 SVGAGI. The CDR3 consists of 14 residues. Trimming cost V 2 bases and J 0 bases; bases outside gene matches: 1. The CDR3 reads CASSYRDSSYEQYF. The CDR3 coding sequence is TGTGCCAGCAGTTACCGGGACAGCTCCTACGAGCAGTACTTC.

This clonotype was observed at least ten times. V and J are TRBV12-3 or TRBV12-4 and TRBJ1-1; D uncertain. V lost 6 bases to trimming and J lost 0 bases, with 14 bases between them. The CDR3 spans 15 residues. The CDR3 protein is CASSTTAPMNTEAFF. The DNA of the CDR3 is TGTGCCAGCAGCACAACAGCTCCCATGAACACTGAAGCTTTCTTT.

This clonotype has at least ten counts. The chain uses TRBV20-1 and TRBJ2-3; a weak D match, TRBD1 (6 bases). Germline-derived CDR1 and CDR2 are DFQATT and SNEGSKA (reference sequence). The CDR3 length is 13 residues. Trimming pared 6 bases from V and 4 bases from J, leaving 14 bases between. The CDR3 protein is CSARNQGPDTQYF. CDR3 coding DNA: TGCAGTGCCCGGAACCAGGGGCCAGATACGCAGTATTTT.

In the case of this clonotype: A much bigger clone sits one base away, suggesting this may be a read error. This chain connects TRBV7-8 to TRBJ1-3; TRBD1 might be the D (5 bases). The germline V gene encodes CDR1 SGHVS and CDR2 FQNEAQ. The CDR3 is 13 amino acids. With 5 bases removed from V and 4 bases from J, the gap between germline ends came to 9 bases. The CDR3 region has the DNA TGTGCCAGCAGCACCCAGGGAGGAAACACCATATATTTT. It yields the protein CASSTQGGNTIYF.

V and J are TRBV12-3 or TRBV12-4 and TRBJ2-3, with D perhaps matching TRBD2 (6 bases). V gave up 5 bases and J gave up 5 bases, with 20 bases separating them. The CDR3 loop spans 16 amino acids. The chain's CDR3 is CASSPRLGVRIDTQYF. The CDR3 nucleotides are TGTGCCAGCAGTCCACGACTAGGGGTCAGAATAGATACGCAGTATTTT.

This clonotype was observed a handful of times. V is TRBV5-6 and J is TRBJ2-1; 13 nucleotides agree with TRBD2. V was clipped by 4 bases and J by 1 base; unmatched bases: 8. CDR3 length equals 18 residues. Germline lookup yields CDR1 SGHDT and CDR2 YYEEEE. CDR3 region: CASSPTSGGAVSYNEQFF. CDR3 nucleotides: TGTGCCAGCAGCCCAACTAGCGGGGGGGCGGTTTCCTACAATGAGCAGTTCTTC.

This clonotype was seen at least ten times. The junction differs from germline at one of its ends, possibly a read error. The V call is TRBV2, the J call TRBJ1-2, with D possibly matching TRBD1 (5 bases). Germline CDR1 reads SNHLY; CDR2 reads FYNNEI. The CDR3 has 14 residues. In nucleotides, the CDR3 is TGTGCCAGCAGCTCGGGGGTAGGGGCCCGCGTCGGCTACTTC. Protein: CASSSGVGARVGYF.

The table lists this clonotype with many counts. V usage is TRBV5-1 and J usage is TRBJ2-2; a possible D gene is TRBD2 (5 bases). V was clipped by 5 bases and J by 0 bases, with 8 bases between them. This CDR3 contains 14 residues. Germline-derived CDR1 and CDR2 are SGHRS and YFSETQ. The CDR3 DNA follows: TGCGCCAGCAGAGGAGGCACGAACACCGGGGAGCTGTTTTTT. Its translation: CASRGGTNTGELFF. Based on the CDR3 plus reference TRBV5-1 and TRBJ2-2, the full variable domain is KAGVTQTPRYLIKTRGQQVTLSCSPISGHRSVSWYQQTPGQGLQFLFEYFSETQRNKGNFPGRFSGRQFSNSRSEMNVSTLELGDSALYLCASRGGTNTGELFFGEGSRLTVL.

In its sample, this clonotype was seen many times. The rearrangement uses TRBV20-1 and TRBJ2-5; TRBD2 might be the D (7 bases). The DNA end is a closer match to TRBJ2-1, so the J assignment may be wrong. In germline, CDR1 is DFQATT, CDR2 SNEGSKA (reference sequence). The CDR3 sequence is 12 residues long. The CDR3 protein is CSASGGRNEQFF. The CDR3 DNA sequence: TGCAGTGCTAGCGGGGGGCGCAATGAGCAGTTCTTC.

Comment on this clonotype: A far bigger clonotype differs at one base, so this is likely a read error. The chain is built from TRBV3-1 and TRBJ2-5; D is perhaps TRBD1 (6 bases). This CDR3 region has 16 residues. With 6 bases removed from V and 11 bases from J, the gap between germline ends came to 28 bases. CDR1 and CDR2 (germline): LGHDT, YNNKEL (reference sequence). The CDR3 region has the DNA TGTGCCAGCAGTGAATTACAGGGATCATCCTACAATGAGCAGTACTTC. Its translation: CASSELQGSSYNEQYF.

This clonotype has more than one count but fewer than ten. The CDR3 loop is CAIGSYREGEQYF. Here the CDR3 DNA reads TGTGCCATCGGTTCCTACAGGGAGGGCGAGCAGTACTTC. The V call is TRBV10-3, the J call TRBJ2-7, with D possibly TRBD2 on 7 matching bases. Trimming stripped 8 bases from V and 6 bases from J, with 17 bases between. The CDR3 covers 13 residues. Germline loops: CDR1 ENHRY, CDR2 SYGVKD.